The 8 T cell receptor beta chains listed next were all sequenced from one sample in a study of T cell repertoires in cytomegalovirus infection. TCRdb used MiXCR to reprocess the reads, holding one entry per CDR3 protein. The sample records under 800,000 distinct CDR3 sequences, approximately 25% being singletons. What was sequenced was CD8+ T cells from PBMCs. The receptor source for this set is a human donor in good health (CMV status not recorded). Some clones in this sample may be carry-over from other donors' samples.

This sequence joins TRBV6-2 or TRBV6-3 and TRBJ2-4, with D tentatively TRBD1 (5 bases). Germline V CDR1 and CDR2: MNHEY, SVGEGT. The CDR3 has 12 amino acids. Trimming left V 5 bases short and J 8 bases short, with 10 bases between. The CDR3 loop reads CASSQGVDIQYF. CDR3 bases: TGTGCCAGCAGTCAGGGTGTTGACATTCAGTACTTC.

The chain employs TRBV20-1 and TRBJ1-2, with a possible D match to TRBD1 (5 bases). V was trimmed by 4 bases and J by 1 base, leaving 10 bases between them. Germline V gene lookup returns CDR1 DFQATT and CDR2 SNEGSKA (reference sequence). The CDR3 extends over 13 amino acids. The CDR3 DNA sequence: TGCAGTGCTACTCCGACAGATAACTATGGCTACACCTTC. This translates into CSATPTDNYGYTF.

This chain links TRBV5-6 with TRBJ2-7; no clear D gene. The CDR3 is 12 amino acids. Trimming cost V 0 bases and J 9 bases, with 10 bases left between them. CDR1 is SGHDT and CDR2 is YYEEEE in the germline V gene. CDR3 region: CASSLDEIRQYF. The DNA for the CDR3 is TGTGCCAGCAGCTTGGACGAAATAAGGCAGTACTTC.

This clonotype was counted many times. The V gene is TRBV7-3, the J gene TRBJ2-2; a possible D gene is TRBD1 (5 bases). Trimming removed 6 bases at V and 10 bases at J, with 15 bases between. The germline gives CDR1 SGHTA, CDR2 FQGTGA. The CDR3 runs 13 residues. CDR3 residues: CASSWPGSEELFF. The CDR3 DNA sequence: TGTGCCAGCAGTTGGCCAGGGTCTGAGGAGCTGTTTTTT. Supplemented by reference TRBV7-3 and TRBJ2-2, the full variable domain reads GAGVSQTPSNKVTEKGKYVELRCDPISGHTALYWYRQSLGQGPEFLIYFQGTGAADDSGLPNDRFFAVRPEGSVSTLKIQRTERGDSAVYLCASSWPGSEELFFGEGSRLTVL.

This clonotype was counted many times. The genes are TRBV7-2 and TRBJ1-3; possible D gene TRBD1, 6 bases. V gave up 1 base and J gave up 0 bases, with 13 bases separating them. Germline values: CDR1 SGHTA, CDR2 FQGNSA. This CDR3 has 17 residues. CDR3 amino acids: CASSLDTGIISGNTIYF. The CDR3 bases are TGTGCCAGCAGCTTAGATACAGGGATAATCTCTGGAAACACCATATATTTT.

Only a few counts were recorded for this clonotype. The gene calls are TRBV14 and TRBJ2-5; D possibly matches TRBD1 or TRBD2 (6 bases each). CDR3 length: 16 amino acids. V lost 2 bases and J 7 bases, leaving 20 bases between the germline ends. Looked up from germline, CDR1 is SGHDN and CDR2 is FVKESK. The CDR3 protein is CASSQRGVVPRGTQYF. The DNA of the CDR3 is TGTGCCAGCAGCCAAAGGGGGGTAGTACCAAGGGGGACCCAGTACTTC.

The table lists this clonotype with many counts. The chain employs TRBV12-3 or TRBV12-4 and TRBJ2-3; D might be TRBD1 (6 bases). The CDR3 covers 14 residues. V shed 7 bases and J shed 1 base, with 12 bases lying between them. The CDR3 loop is CASTNRVRTDTQYF. DNA for the CDR3: TGTGCCAGCACCAACAGGGTACGCACAGATACGCAGTATTTT.

A remark on this clonotype: This may come from a read error, since a much larger clone is one base off. The chain is built from TRBV6-5 and TRBJ2-1; 7 bases agree with TRBD1. The CDR3 contains 15 residues. Germline V CDR1 and CDR2: MNHEY, SVGAGI. The CDR3 region has the DNA TGTGCCAACAGTCTTTGGACAGGTGCCTACAATGAGCAGTTCTTC. This translates into CANSLWTGAYNEQFF.